These 27 T cell receptor beta chains came from one sample sequenced in a study of cytomegalovirus exposure and HLA in healthy donors. It was with 60 Vbeta and 13 Jbeta primers that the PCR ran. Produced via immunoSEQ multiplex PCR; TCRdb's table is partial and in-frame only. The sample has about 150,000 clones; less than 85% are singletons. The sequenced material came from PBMCs. All receptors derive from a man between 40 and 49 years old in good health and CMV-seronegative.

The chain has TRBV18 and TRBJ1-2; tentative D call: TRBD1 (5 bases). Germline values: CDR1 KGHSH, CDR2 LQKENI. CDR3 length: 15 amino acids. The V and J ends lost 3 bases and 3 bases respectively, with 14 bases between them. Here the CDR3 DNA reads TGTGCCAGCTCACCGGCGGCAGGGAAGGACTATGGCTACACCTTC. It yields the protein CASSPAAGKDYGYTF.

This chain uses TRBV1 with TRBJ2-7; whether TRBD2, the table's D call, matches the DNA was not checked. TRBV1 has pseudogene status. The CDR3 length is 17 residues. The CDR3 nucleotides read TGCACCAGCAGCCAAGGGGGGACTTTCGAGAGCTACTACGAGCAGTACTTC. Translated, it gives CTSSQGGTFESYYEQYF.

The chain is built from TRBV5-3 and TRBJ2-4, with 7 bases matching TRBD2. TRBV5-3 is labeled an ORF, and its function is uncertain. The CDR3 loop spans 15 amino acids. V trimming: 1 base; J trimming: 8 bases; junction bases outside the gene matches: 9. The CDR3 coding sequence is TGTGCCAGAAGCTTGTGCAGGACTAGAGAATACATTCAGTACTTC. Translated, it gives CARSLCRTREYIQYF.

V gene TRBV7-2 combines with J gene TRBJ2-7; D is perhaps TRBD1 (5 bases). Trimming removed 0 bases at V and 4 bases at J, with 22 bases between. Per germline, CDR1 SGHTA and CDR2 FQGNSA. CDR3 length: 18 amino acids. As DNA, the CDR3 is TGTGCCAGCAGCTTAGCCAGGGTGGTCAACCTAAGGGGATACGAGCAGTACTTC. It is translated as CASSLARVVNLRGYEQYF.

This clone has a single count. The chain recombines TRBV28 with TRBJ1-5, with D maybe TRBD1 (6 bases). CDR1 and CDR2 (germline): MDHEN, SYDVKM. The CDR3 consists of 12 residues. V was trimmed by 7 bases and J by 6 bases, leaving 10 bases between them. The CDR3 spells CASTSRGQPQHF. In DNA form, the CDR3 reads TGTGCCAGCACCTCCAGGGGTCAGCCCCAGCATTTT.

The DNA of the CDR3 is TGTGCCAGCAGCGTAGACAGCGGGGGGTCCTACGAGCAGTACTTC. Translating gives CASSVDSGGSYEQYF. The rearrangement joins TRBV9 to TRBJ2-7; 9 bases are a match to TRBD2. The CDR3 sequence is 15 residues long. The germline gives CDR1 SGDLS, CDR2 YYNGEE. After removal of 0 bases from V and 1 base from J, the junction contained 2 bases not matched to a gene. Based on the CDR3 plus reference TRBV9 and TRBJ2-7, the full variable domain is DSGVTQTPKHLITATGQRVTLRCSPRSGDLSVYWYQQSLDQGLQFLIQYYNGEERAKGNILERFSAQQFPDLHSELNLSSLELGDSALYFCASSVDSGGSYEQYFGPGTRLTVT.

CDR3 amino acids: CASSSLTGSYEQYF. CDR3 sequence (DNA): TGTGCCAGCAGCTCCTTGACGGGGTCCTACGAGCAGTACTTC. The chain uses TRBV6-1 and TRBJ2-7, with D perhaps matching TRBD2 (5 bases). Germline CDR1 reads MNHNS; CDR2 reads SASEGT. The CDR3 has 14 residues. The V and J ends lost 6 bases and 1 base respectively, with 13 bases between them.

This clone has just a few counts. The chain has TRBV2 and TRBJ2-7; a possible D gene is TRBD2 (7 bases). Germline CDR1 reads SNHLY; CDR2 reads FYNNEI. The CDR3 has 10 amino acids. The V gene lost 8 bases and the J gene lost 6 bases, with 8 bases spanning the gap. The CDR3 spells CASGGAEQYF. CDR3 bases: TGTGCCAGCGGGGGGGCCGAGCAGTACTTC. The full variable domain, completed using reference TRBV2 and TRBJ2-7, is EPEVTQTPSHQVTQMGQEVILRCVPISNHLYFYWYRQILGQKVEFLVSFYNNEISEKSEIFDDQFSVERPDGSNFTLKIRSTKLEDSAMYFCASGGAEQYFGPGTRLTVT.

V is TRBV29-1 and J is TRBJ2-5; 10 bases agree with TRBD2. The germline gives CDR1 SQVTM, CDR2 ANQGSEA. Trimming removed 0 bases from V and 5 bases from J; junction bases left unmatched: 18. The CDR3 is 19 residues long. CDR3: CSVEDLDLGSSGSVETQYF. CDR3 DNA sequence: TGCAGCGTTGAAGATCTGGATTTGGGTTCTAGCGGGAGTGTGGAGACCCAGTACTTC.

The chain has TRBV5-4 and TRBJ2-1; the D gene is possibly TRBD2 (5 bases). The germline CDR1 and CDR2 sequences are SGHNT and YYREEE (reference sequence). The ends were cut back, 2 bases at V and 6 bases at J, with 12 bases in the middle. The CDR3 totals 14 residues. CDR3 in amino acids: CASSLLDGGNEQFF. CDR3 coding DNA: TGTGCCAGCAGCTTACTAGACGGAGGCAATGAGCAGTTCTTC.

This clone was seen once. This rearrangement joins TRBV7-9 to TRBJ1-2, with D unresolved. V was pared by 2 bases and J by 2 bases, with 12 bases between. The CDR3 has 15 amino acids. Germline V gene sequence: CDR1 SEHNR, CDR2 FQNEAQ (reference sequence). CDR3 region: CASSLIGGANYGYTF. The CDR3 bases are TGTGCCAGCAGCTTAATCGGCGGAGCAAACTATGGCTACACCTTC.

This chain connects TRBV5-8 to TRBJ2-1; 16 bases are shared with TRBD2. V gave up 4 bases and J gave up 10 bases; unmatched junction bases: 8. Germline V gives CDR1 SGHTS, CDR2 YDEGEE. This CDR3 is 16 amino acids long. The CDR3: CASSRGLAGGLGEQFF. CDR3 in DNA: TGTGCCAGCAGCAGGGGACTAGCGGGGGGGCTTGGGGAGCAGTTCTTC. Based on the CDR3 plus reference TRBV5-8 and TRBJ2-1, the full variable domain is EAGVTQSPTHLIKTRGQQATLRCSPISGHTSVYWYQQALGLGLQFLLWYDEGEERNRGNFPPRFSGRQFPNYSSELNVNALELEDSALYLCASSRGLAGGLGEQFFGPGTRLTVL.

CDR3 loop: CASSSTGVETQYF. The CDR3 DNA sequence: TGTGCCAGCAGTTCAACAGGGGTGGAGACCCAGTACTTC. The rearrangement joins TRBV28 to TRBJ2-5; the match to TRBD1 covers 7 bases. This CDR3 contains 13 residues. Germline loops: CDR1 MDHEN, CDR2 SYDVKM. Trimming cost V 4 bases and J 5 bases; bases outside gene matches: 4. The entire variable domain, with the rest obtained from reference TRBV28 and TRBJ2-5, is as follows: DVKVTQSSRYLVKRTGEKVFLECVQDMDHENMFWYRQDPGLGLRLIYFSYDVKMKEKGDIPEGYSVSREKKERFSLILESASTNQTSMYLCASSSTGVETQYFGPGTRLLVL.

The chain uses TRBV4-1 and TRBJ2-2; 7 positions agree with TRBD1. V lost 4 bases, J lost 4 bases, and 18 bases stayed unmatched. The CDR3 is made up of 19 amino acids. Germline values: CDR1 MGHRA, CDR2 YSYEKL. The CDR3 reads CASSPYPGTDLVGTGELFF. The CDR3, as DNA: TGCGCCAGCAGCCCTTACCCCGGGACAGACCTCGTTGGCACCGGGGAGCTGTTTTTT.

This chain uses TRBV4-2 with TRBJ2-3, with TRBD2 as a possible D gene (5 bases). CDR3 length: 14 residues. Trimming pared 4 bases from V and 3 bases from J, leaving 11 bases between. CDR1 LGHNA and CDR2 YNFKEQ come from the germline V gene. The CDR3, as DNA: TGTGCCAGCAGCCCCCCGCCGGGAACAGATACGCAGTATTTT. Translated: CASSPPPGTDTQYF.

This chain joins TRBV5-5 and TRBJ2-3, with D unresolved. The CDR3 extends over 13 amino acids. The germline V gene has CDR1 SGHKS and CDR2 YYEKEE (reference sequence). Between the trimmed V and J ends, which lost 5 bases and 0 bases, there was a span of 7 bases. CDR3 nucleotides: TGTGCCAGCAGAGGCAGGAGCACAGATACGCAGTATTTT. Encoded protein: CASRGRSTDTQYF.

This chain uses TRBV6-1 with TRBJ2-3; weak D call: TRBD2 (6 bases). The CDR3 length is 13 residues. V lost 6 bases and J lost 8, with 15 bases in between. CDR1 is MNHNS, CDR2 SASEGT, per germline. The DNA for the CDR3 is TGTGCCAGCAGGCCCCTTTTGGGAGGTACGCAGTATTTT. Protein: CASRPLLGGTQYF.

V usage is TRBV7-9 and J usage is TRBJ2-2; 9 positions match TRBD1. V trimming: 0 bases; J trimming: 13 bases; junction bases outside the gene matches: 3. Germline V gives CDR1 SEHNR, CDR2 FQNEAQ (reference sequence). The CDR3 has 13 residues. CDR3 sequence: CASSLADRGPLFF. CDR3 coding DNA: TGTGCCAGCAGCTTAGCGGACAGGGGCCCGCTGTTTTTT.

This sequence joins TRBV28 and TRBJ2-7, with D unresolved. Germline V gene data show CDR1 as MDHEN and CDR2 as SYDVKM. V was trimmed by 2 bases and J by 0 bases, leaving 11 bases between them. The CDR3 has 15 residues. CDR3 DNA: TGTGCCAGCAGTTTAAGAGGCCACACCTCCTACGAGCAGTACTTC. As protein: CASSLRGHTSYEQYF.

The CDR3 region has the DNA TGTGCCAGCAGCCCGTGGGGGCGGGGGCCCAGCACAGATACGCAGTATTTT. Protein product: CASSPWGRGPSTDTQYF. The chain uses TRBV11-2 and TRBJ2-3, with a possible D match to TRBD2 (7 bases). The V end lost 5 bases, the J end lost 0 bases, and 18 bases lay between the germline ends. Per the germline V gene, CDR1 is SGHAT and CDR2 is FQNNGV. CDR3 length equals 17 residues.

The V and J genes are TRBV9 and TRBJ1-1; no clear D gene. The germline V gene has CDR1 SGDLS and CDR2 YYNGEE. Trimming removed 0 bases at V and 8 bases at J, with 17 bases between. The CDR3 covers 15 residues. In DNA, the CDR3 is TGTGCCAGCAGCGTAGGTCCCGTCGGTAATCGGGAAGCTTTCTTT. Amino acids: CASSVGPVGNREAFF. Using reference TRBV9 and TRBJ1-1 for the parts outside the CDR3, the full variable domain is DSGVTQTPKHLITATGQRVTLRCSPRSGDLSVYWYQQSLDQGLQFLIQYYNGEERAKGNILERFSAQQFPDLHSELNLSSLELGDSALYFCASSVGPVGNREAFFGQGTRLTVV.

The chain joins TRBV30 to TRBJ2-1, with D hard to call. Trimming removed 0 bases from V and 6 bases from J, with 9 bases in between. Germline assignment: CDR1 GTSNPN and CDR2 SVGIG (reference sequence). The CDR3 consists of 13 residues. The CDR3 loop reads CAWSVLRANEQFF. In nucleotides, the CDR3 is TGTGCCTGGAGTGTACTCCGCGCCAATGAGCAGTTCTTC.

The genes are TRBV19 and TRBJ2-4; 10 bases align to TRBD2. CDR1 is LNHDA, CDR2 SQIVND, per germline (reference sequence). The CDR3 consists of 16 residues. After removal of 4 bases from V and 8 bases from J, the junction contained 11 bases not matched to a gene. The CDR3 bases are TGTGCCAGTAGTAGGCTAGCGGGAGTAGGAGCGGACATTCAGTACTTC. Translated: CASSRLAGVGADIQYF.

The chain uses TRBV7-9 and TRBJ2-7, with D tentatively TRBD1 (6 bases). Germline values: CDR1 SEHNR, CDR2 FQNEAQ (reference sequence). The CDR3 is 13 amino acids. V was pared by 2 bases and J by 6 bases, with 11 bases between. For the CDR3, the DNA is TGTGCCAGCAGCTTACGACAGGAAGTCGAGCAGTACTTC. Encoded protein: CASSLRQEVEQYF.

The chain links TRBV19 to TRBJ2-2; 9 nucleotides agree with TRBD2. The CDR3 covers 15 residues. Germline CDR1 is LNHDA and CDR2 is SQIVND (reference sequence). V was clipped by 3 bases and J by 7 bases; unmatched bases: 6. The CDR3 here is CASSISSGIGGELFF. CDR3 sequence (DNA): TGTGCCAGTAGTATTTCTAGCGGGATCGGCGGGGAGCTGTTTTTT.

This chain joins TRBV6-6 and TRBJ1-2; 9 bases are a match to TRBD1. Germline lookup yields CDR1 MNHNY and CDR2 SVGAGI (reference sequence). CDR3 length: 15 amino acids. The V and J ends lost 0 bases and 5 bases, in that order; junction bases with no gene match: 4. This CDR3 reads CASSYSRDRAYGYTF. In nucleotides, the CDR3 is TGTGCCAGCAGTTACTCGAGGGACAGGGCGTATGGCTACACCTTC.

CDR3 loop: CASSLDRGAYEQYF. The CDR3 DNA follows: TGTGCCAGCAGCTTGGACAGGGGAGCCTACGAGCAGTACTTC. V gene TRBV7-2 combines with J gene TRBJ2-7, with 9 bases fitting TRBD1. The germline V gene has CDR1 SGHTA and CDR2 FQGNSA. The CDR3 is made up of 14 amino acids. V lost 3 bases, J lost 2 bases, and 2 bases stayed unmatched. The whole variable domain, filled in from reference TRBV7-2 and TRBJ2-7, reads GAGVSQSPSNKVTEKGKDVELRCDPISGHTALYWYRQSLGQGLEFLIYFQGNSAPDKSGLPSDRFSAERTGGSVSTLTIQRTQQEDSAVYLCASSLDRGAYEQYFGPGTRLTVT.